The rows below give T cell receptor beta chains drawn from one sample of a study of molecular identifiers for immune sequencing clone quantification. Each CDR3 protein is one row after TCRdb ran MiXCR on the PCR reads. The sample shows some 97,000 distinct CDR3 sequences, roughly 38% of them seen only once. What was sequenced was naive CD8+ T cells from blood, with Jurkat cell RNA spiked in. These receptors were collected from a human donor in good health. Some libraries in this study had Jurkat cell RNA spiked in. CDR3s leave out the opening cysteine and the closing phenylalanine or tryptophan. Size is stated for part of the rows, as once, few or many counts, or as a class when the clone is expanded.

cdr3_length: 11
v_call: TRBV24-1
clone_size: .
cdr3_aa: ATSDLITDTQY

cdr3_length: 14
v_call: TRBV28
clone_size: many
cdr3_aa: ASSLGYGPGANVLT

cdr3_length: 12
v_call: TRBV7-9
clone_size: .
cdr3_aa: ASSFSHSTDTQY

cdr3_length: 10
v_call: TRBV28
clone_size: many
cdr3_aa: ASSRQQETQY

cdr3_length: 15
v_call: TRBV7-6
clone_size: many
cdr3_aa: ASSHRNRLAGLYEQY

cdr3_length: 13
v_call: TRBV7-9
clone_size: .
cdr3_aa: ASSFSSRDSYGYT

cdr3_length: 15
v_call: TRBV3-1
clone_size: few
cdr3_aa: ASSQAIRLAYTDTQY

cdr3_length: 11
v_call: TRBV29-1
clone_size: many
cdr3_aa: SVEDRRGESQY

cdr3_length: 11
v_call: TRBV6-5
clone_size: .
cdr3_aa: ASSYVGAYEQY

cdr3_length: 11
v_call: TRBV9
clone_size: few
cdr3_aa: ASSEHPGTEAF

cdr3_length: 11
v_call: TRBV7-7
clone_size: many
cdr3_aa: ASSLGPGDEQY

cdr3_length: 11
v_call: TRBV28
clone_size: many
cdr3_aa: ASSSDTTGELF

cdr3_length: 9
v_call: TRBV12-3/TRBV12-4
clone_size: few
cdr3_aa: ASSVDTEAF

cdr3_length: 10
v_call: TRBV9
clone_size: few
cdr3_aa: ASSAANYGYT

cdr3_length: 11
v_call: TRBV20-1
clone_size: .
cdr3_aa: SARVVIHNEQF

cdr3_length: 12
v_call: TRBV12-3/TRBV12-4
clone_size: many
cdr3_aa: ASSLLAAEETQY

cdr3_length: 12
v_call: TRBV7-9
clone_size: .
cdr3_aa: ASSYPGTGGEQY

cdr3_length: 14
v_call: TRBV5-1
clone_size: many
cdr3_aa: ASSPLQGDSPYEQY

cdr3_length: 11
v_call: TRBV28
clone_size: many
cdr3_aa: ASSFLGAPEQY

cdr3_length: 15
v_call: TRBV15
clone_size: .
cdr3_aa: ATSRDLGGVDSNEQF

cdr3_length: 12
v_call: TRBV6-5
clone_size: few
cdr3_aa: ASSRLDTKETQY

cdr3_length: 10
v_call: TRBV27
clone_size: .
cdr3_aa: ASGHRNAEAF

cdr3_length: 13
v_call: TRBV25-1
clone_size: few
cdr3_aa: ASSFGLTDVGELF

cdr3_length: 14
v_call: TRBV18
clone_size: many
cdr3_aa: ASSLASPQPTDTQY

cdr3_length: 15
v_call: TRBV11-2
clone_size: few
cdr3_aa: ASSFRSGRGVDYEQY

cdr3_length: 12
v_call: TRBV15
clone_size: .
cdr3_aa: ASSSGRSADTQY

cdr3_length: 9
v_call: TRBV5-5
clone_size: .
cdr3_aa: ASSSPRAQY

cdr3_length: 11
v_call: TRBV7-2
clone_size: .
cdr3_aa: ASSLITTATQY

cdr3_length: 13
v_call: TRBV4-3
clone_size: .
cdr3_aa: ASSHTRDDRGEQY

cdr3_length: 14
v_call: TRBV27
clone_size: many
cdr3_aa: ASSPLAGVHTDTQY

cdr3_length: 13
v_call: TRBV28
clone_size: few
cdr3_aa: ASSRGLAGAHEQY

cdr3_length: 12
v_call: TRBV4-1
clone_size: .
cdr3_aa: ASSYPGVGETQY

cdr3_length: 13
v_call: TRBV4-1
clone_size: many
cdr3_aa: ASSQGRGTADTQY

cdr3_length: 13
v_call: TRBV7-2
clone_size: .
cdr3_aa: ASSLLLGGGDTQH

cdr3_length: 12
v_call: TRBV28
clone_size: few
cdr3_aa: ASKGSSGVNTQY

cdr3_length: 10
v_call: TRBV13
clone_size: few
cdr3_aa: ASKGLDNIQY

cdr3_length: 11
v_call: TRBV7-9
clone_size: many
cdr3_aa: ASSLQGDQPQH

cdr3_length: 12
v_call: TRBV2
clone_size: .
cdr3_aa: ASSSGTGGDEQY

cdr3_length: 11
v_call: TRBV5-3
clone_size: .
cdr3_aa: ASSKDSRYEQY

cdr3_length: 13
v_call: TRBV5-6
clone_size: .
cdr3_aa: ASSLGTSSADTQY

cdr3_length: 14
v_call: TRBV27
clone_size: few
cdr3_aa: ASSPLERGNTDTQY